This passage covers 32 T cell receptor beta chains from one sample sequenced in a study of blood T cell repertoires in COVID-19. Only in-frame clones appear in the TCRdb table, and some are missing; sequencing was by immunoSEQ multiplex PCR. The table records around 310,000 clones, around 90% of them present only once. The source material was peripheral blood. These receptors were obtained from a woman younger than 45 with COVID-19, enrolled during active disease.

This clone was recorded once. The V and J genes are TRBV29-1 and TRBJ2-7; 8 nucleotides match TRBD2. The CDR3 has 14 amino acids. V lost 1 base, J lost 5 bases, and 7 bases stayed unmatched. The V gene's germline CDR1 is SQVTM and CDR2 ANQGSEA. The CDR3 protein is CSVEAAGGGDEQYF. CDR3 bases: TGCAGCGTTGAAGCGGCGGGAGGAGGCGACGAGCAGTACTTC.

The chain uses TRBV21-1 and TRBJ2-7; TRBD1 is taken as the D call from the table, unchecked against the DNA. TRBV21-1 is noted as a pseudogene. The CDR3 loop spans 17 amino acids. This chain's CDR3 is CASSKGWRQEAPYEQYF. In DNA form, the CDR3 reads TGTGCCAGCAGCAAAGGATGGAGACAGGAGGCCCCCTACGAGCAGTACTTC.

This clone showed up just once. The V and J genes are TRBV6-2 or TRBV6-3 and TRBJ1-2, with a tentative D call TRBD1 (6 bases). Deletions cut 4 bases from V and 5 bases from J, with 14 bases between. Germline assignment: CDR1 MNHEY and CDR2 SVGEGT. This CDR3 region has 14 residues. The CDR3 DNA sequence: TGTGCCAGCAGTTCCCTCCAGGGGAAATATGGCTACACCTTC. Protein product: CASSSLQGKYGYTF.

The CDR3 spells CAWTAGGSTGELFF. CDR3 nucleotide sequence: TGTGCCTGGACGGCCGGGGGGAGCACCGGGGAGCTGTTTTTT. This chain connects TRBV30 to TRBJ2-2, with 7 bases that match TRBD2. From germline, CDR1 is GTSNPN and CDR2 SVGIG (reference sequence). The trim removed 4 bases at V and 4 bases at J, leaving 6 bases unmatched. This CDR3 region has 14 residues.

CDR3 loop: CASSPRQGALGDTQYF. The CDR3 region has the DNA TGTGCCAGCAGCCCCAGACAGGGGGCGCTCGGGGATACGCAGTATTTT. V usage is TRBV9 and J usage is TRBJ2-3; 10 bases are shared with TRBD1. CDR1 and CDR2 from the germline V gene are SGDLS and YYNGEE. V lost 4 bases, J lost 6 bases, and 11 bases stayed unmatched. The CDR3 has 16 amino acids.

The chain is built from TRBV9 and TRBJ2-7; D remains unclear. Germline CDR1 SGDLS, CDR2 YYNGEE. The CDR3 is made up of 15 amino acids. Trimming took 0 bases from V and 3 from J, leaving 13 bases between them. The CDR3 nucleotides are TGTGCCAGCAGCGTAGACGCGGCACCCCTCTACGAGCAGTACTTC. Translating gives CASSVDAAPLYEQYF.

The chain recombines TRBV29-1 with TRBJ1-2, with a possible D match to TRBD1 (5 bases). The CDR3 sequence is 16 residues long. V was pared by 4 bases and J by 0 bases, with 18 bases between. Germline V gene sequence: CDR1 SQVTM, CDR2 ANQGSEA. CDR3 in amino acids: CSVVFGAHSANYGYTF. Here the CDR3 DNA reads TGCAGCGTTGTATTTGGGGCGCATTCAGCTAACTATGGCTACACCTTC.

This sequence joins TRBV6-5 and TRBJ2-7; tentatively, D is TRBD2 (6 bases). V lost 11 bases and J lost 2, with 13 bases in between. CDR1 is MNHEY, CDR2 SVGAGI, per germline. CDR3 length: 12 amino acids. CDR3 DNA: TGTGCCCTCCAGGAGGGCCCCTACGAGCAGTACTTC. It is translated as CALQEGPYEQYF.

The chain employs TRBV27 and TRBJ1-1, with 7 bases that match TRBD1. The CDR3 totals 13 residues. Germline V gene lookup returns CDR1 MNHEY and CDR2 SMNVEV (reference sequence). V shed 6 bases, J shed 2 bases, and the junction held 3 bases outside the gene matches. The CDR3 sequence is CASRRQGNTEAFF. CDR3 nucleotides: TGTGCCAGCAGGAGACAGGGCAACACTGAAGCTTTCTTT.

This clone has a single count. The chain couples TRBV24-1 to TRBJ2-1; a weak D match, TRBD1 (5 bases). Germline V CDR1 and CDR2: KGHDR, SFDVKD. The V end lost 7 bases, the J end lost 3 bases, and 6 bases lay between the germline ends. This CDR3 comprises 12 residues. Here the CDR3 reads CATRDNYNEQFF. The CDR3 DNA follows: TGTGCCACCAGGGACAACTACAATGAGCAGTTCTTC.

The CDR3 DNA sequence: TGTGCCTGGAGTGTACCCCAACTGAGATATAATTCACCCCTCCACTTT. Its protein product is CAWSVPQLRYNSPLHF. This chain joins TRBV30 and TRBJ1-6; D ambiguous. This CDR3 spans 16 amino acids. Germline assignment: CDR1 GTSNPN and CDR2 SVGIG (reference sequence). V was pared by 0 bases and J by 4 bases, with 13 bases between.

This clone was seen only once. The rearrangement joins TRBV6-6 to TRBJ2-5, with a tentative D call TRBD2 (6 bases). Germline V gene sequence: CDR1 MNHNY, CDR2 SVGAGI (reference sequence). V was shortened by 0 bases and J by 2 bases, with 10 bases between the two germline ends. The CDR3 is 15 amino acids. CDR3 protein: CASSYSGGGQETQYF. DNA of the CDR3: TGTGCCAGCAGTTACTCCGGGGGAGGACAAGAGACCCAGTACTTC.

V is TRBV4-1 and J is TRBJ1-5; 9 nucleotides agree with TRBD1. Germline assignment: CDR1 MGHRA and CDR2 YSYEKL. The ends lost 1 base at V and 6 bases at J; junction bases unmatched: 7. The CDR3 has 16 amino acids. CDR3 amino acids: CASSQGTDRGSQPQHF. As DNA, the CDR3 is TGCGCCAGCAGCCAAGGGACGGACAGGGGAAGTCAGCCCCAGCATTTT.

This clone was seen only once. DNA for the CDR3: TGCGCCAGCAGCCCACGAGGATTTACTAGCGGGGGGGGCGGGCAGTTCTTC. This sequence encodes CASSPRGFTSGGGGQFF. The V and J genes are TRBV4-3 and TRBJ2-1; 13 nucleotides agree with TRBD2. Germline V gene lookup returns CDR1 LGHNA and CDR2 YSLEER. V was clipped by 4 bases and J by 12 bases; unmatched bases: 15. The CDR3 loop spans 17 amino acids.

The V and J genes are TRBV5-6 and TRBJ2-4, with D perhaps TRBD1 (5 bases). Looked up from germline, CDR1 is SGHDT and CDR2 is YYEEEE. The CDR3 length is 15 residues. V gave up 0 bases and J gave up 8 bases, with 15 bases separating them. CDR3 nucleotides: TGTGCCAGCAGCTTGGCCGGCAGGGTGACGGACATTCAGTACTTC. It is translated as CASSLAGRVTDIQYF.

The genes are TRBV2 and TRBJ1-6, with D unclear. V was cut by 1 base and J by 14 bases, with 9 bases left in between. Germline V gives CDR1 SNHLY, CDR2 FYNNEI. This CDR3 contains 12 residues. The CDR3 DNA sequence: TGTGCCAGCAGTGAAGTTTCTCGGGCCCTCCACTTT. Encoded protein: CASSEVSRALHF. The full variable domain, in which reference TRBV2 and TRBJ1-6 provide the parts outside the CDR3, is EPEVTQTPSHQVTQMGQEVILRCVPISNHLYFYWYRQILGQKVEFLVSFYNNEISEKSEIFDDQFSVERPDGSNFTLKIRSTKLEDSAMYFCASSEVSRALHFGNGTRLTVT.

The V call is TRBV4-1, the J call TRBJ1-2; D gene unclear. Germline assignment: CDR1 MGHRA and CDR2 YSYEKL. The CDR3 length is 14 residues. Trimming took 1 base from V and 8 from J, leaving 14 bases between them. The CDR3 DNA reads as TGCGCCAGCAGCCAAGTTTCCAGCGCCGGAGGCTACACCTTC. Translation: CASSQVSSAGGYTF.

The chain is built from TRBV11-2 and TRBJ1-6; possibly TRBD1 for D (5 bases). The CDR3 consists of 16 residues. The germline V and J ends were trimmed by 0 bases and 8 bases, with 14 bases remaining between them. Germline CDR1 SGHAT, CDR2 FQNNGV. CDR3 in amino acids: CASSLETASTDSPLHF. CDR3 nucleotides: TGTGCCAGCAGCTTAGAGACAGCGTCTACGGATTCACCCCTCCACTTT.

The chain employs TRBV28 and TRBJ2-1; 7 bases agree with TRBD1. The CDR3 has 15 amino acids. CDR1 MDHEN and CDR2 SYDVKM come from the germline V gene. With V trimmed by 6 bases and J by 0 bases, 5 bases remained unmatched. In DNA form, the CDR3 reads TGTGCCAGCAGAAGGGGGCTAAACTCCTACAATGAGCAGTTCTTC. Translation: CASRRGLNSYNEQFF.

V is TRBV6-2 or TRBV6-3 and J is TRBJ2-3, with 7 bases aligning to TRBD1. The trim removed 4 bases at V and 1 base at J, leaving 2 bases unmatched. The CDR3 sequence is 14 residues long. The germline CDR1 and CDR2 sequences are MNHEY and SVGEGT. The CDR3 region has the DNA TGTGCCAGCAGTTTGAGGGGGCGCACAGATACGCAGTATTTT. Translated, it gives CASSLRGRTDTQYF.

This clone was recorded only once. The chain is built from TRBV5-5 and TRBJ1-2; D is possibly TRBD1 (5 bases). The V gene lost 4 bases and the J gene lost 1 base, with 8 bases spanning the gap. Germline V gene lookup returns CDR1 SGHKS and CDR2 YYEKEE (reference sequence). The CDR3 loop spans 13 amino acids. CDR3 DNA sequence: TGTGCCAGCAGCGTACAGGTTAACTATGGCTACACCTTC. Translating it yields CASSVQVNYGYTF.

The chain employs TRBV4-1 and TRBJ1-4; D not certain. CDR1 MGHRA and CDR2 YSYEKL come from the germline V gene. Trimming took off 6 bases at V and 8 bases at J, with 13 bases between the two ends. CDR3 length equals 13 residues. Here the CDR3 reads CASSRATREKLFF. DNA for the CDR3: TGCGCCAGCAGTCGAGCGACCAGAGAAAAACTGTTTTTT.

In DNA form, the CDR3 reads TGTGCCAGCAGCGTCAGGGGGATGAACACTGAAGCTTTCTTT. It yields the protein CASSVRGMNTEAFF. The V gene is TRBV3-1 (or the pseudogene TRBV3-2), the J gene TRBJ1-1; TRBD1 matches at 7 bases. Germline assignment: CDR1 LGHDT and CDR2 YNNKEL (reference sequence). V was pared by 5 bases and J by 0 bases, with 3 bases of the junction left unmatched. The CDR3 runs 14 residues.

This clone is a singleton in its sample. The genes are TRBV29-1 and TRBJ1-1; D unclear. In germline, CDR1 is SQVTM, CDR2 ANQGSEA. The length of the CDR3 is 13 residues. Trimming stripped 3 bases from V and 1 base from J, with 9 bases between. The CDR3 reads CSVEATENTEAFF. The CDR3 nucleotides read TGCAGCGTTGAGGCCACAGAGAACACTGAAGCTTTCTTT. The whole variable domain, filled in from reference TRBV29-1 and TRBJ1-1, reads SAVISQKPSRDICQRGTSLTIQCQVDSQVTMMFWYRQQPGQSLTLIATANQGSEATYESGFVIDKFPISRPNLTFSTLTVSNMSPEDSSIYLCSVEATENTEAFFGQGTRLTVV.

The V and J genes are TRBV6-6 and TRBJ2-7, with D maybe TRBD2 (6 bases). The ends were cut back, 7 bases at V and 2 bases at J, with 15 bases in the middle. The CDR3 extends over 14 amino acids. The germline V gene has CDR1 MNHNY and CDR2 SVGAGI (reference sequence). CDR3 DNA sequence: TGTGCCAGCAAAATAGGGACGGGGGCCTACGAGCAGTACTTC. This gives the protein CASKIGTGAYEQYF.

This rearrangement joins TRBV19 to TRBJ1-3; D is possibly TRBD1 (6 bases). Germline assignment: CDR1 LNHDA and CDR2 SQIVND (reference sequence). Trimming took 5 bases from V and 0 from J, leaving 14 bases between them. The CDR3 is 16 residues long. CDR3 sequence (DNA): TGTGCCAGTAGTTCGAACAGGGCCTTCTCTGGAAACACCATATATTTT. This gives the protein CASSSNRAFSGNTIYF.

The chain has TRBV30 and TRBJ1-6; D is unclear. Germline-derived CDR1 and CDR2 are GTSNPN and SVGIG (reference sequence). With 8 bases removed from V and 9 bases from J, the gap between germline ends came to 14 bases. The CDR3 is made up of 12 amino acids. CDR3: CAGHTILSPLHF. CDR3 nucleotide sequence: TGTGCCGGCCATACTATCCTTTCACCCCTCCACTTT.

The chain combines TRBV5-4 with TRBJ2-3; 15 bases map to TRBD2. CDR3 length: 15 residues. The junction had 1 base not matched to a gene; V was cut back by 3 bases and J by 5 bases. The germline V gene has CDR1 SGHNT and CDR2 YYREEE (reference sequence). The CDR3 loop is CASSSGLAGGDTQYF. CDR3 nucleotide sequence: TGTGCCAGCAGCTCGGGACTAGCGGGGGGAGATACGCAGTATTTT.

V usage is TRBV3-1 (or the pseudogene TRBV3-2) and J usage is TRBJ2-7, with 7 bases identical to TRBD1. There are 14 residues in the CDR3. Germline V gives CDR1 LGHDT, CDR2 YNNKEL (reference sequence). V shed 1 base, J shed 4 bases, and the junction held 4 bases outside the gene matches. This CDR3 is CASSQAGRGYEQYF. In nucleotides, the CDR3 is TGTGCCAGCAGCCAAGCGGGCAGGGGGTACGAGCAGTACTTC.

J is TRBJ2-3 and V is TRBV13; 14 bases agree with TRBD2. Trimming took 8 bases from V and 0 from J; bases not matched to a gene: 4. The germline gives CDR1 PRHDT, CDR2 FYEKMQ (reference sequence). CDR3 length equals 16 residues. The CDR3 coding sequence is TGTGCCAGCGCCGGGACTAGCGGGAGAAGCACAGATACGCAGTATTTT. It yields the protein CASAGTSGRSTDTQYF.

This clone was seen a single time. The gene calls are TRBV28 and TRBJ2-4; 8 bases are shared with TRBD1. The length of the CDR3 is 15 residues. The germline V gene encodes CDR1 MDHEN and CDR2 SYDVKM. V was pared by 7 bases and J by 3 bases, with 8 bases of the junction left unmatched. CDR3 in DNA: TGTGCCAGCACCCCGGCAGGGGGCGTCAAAAACATTCAGTACTTC. Protein product: CASTPAGGVKNIQYF.

This chain connects TRBV9 to TRBJ1-2; D is undetermined. The CDR3 length is 12 residues. Trimming left V 0 bases short and J 8 bases short, with 8 bases between. Per germline, CDR1 SGDLS and CDR2 YYNGEE. The CDR3 spells CASSVAEGGYTF. The DNA for the CDR3 is TGTGCCAGCAGCGTAGCTGAGGGAGGCTACACCTTC. Full variable domain (outside the CDR3, taken from reference TRBV9 and TRBJ1-2): DSGVTQTPKHLITATGQRVTLRCSPRSGDLSVYWYQQSLDQGLQFLIQYYNGEERAKGNILERFSAQQFPDLHSELNLSSLELGDSALYFCASSVAEGGYTFGSGTRLTVV.